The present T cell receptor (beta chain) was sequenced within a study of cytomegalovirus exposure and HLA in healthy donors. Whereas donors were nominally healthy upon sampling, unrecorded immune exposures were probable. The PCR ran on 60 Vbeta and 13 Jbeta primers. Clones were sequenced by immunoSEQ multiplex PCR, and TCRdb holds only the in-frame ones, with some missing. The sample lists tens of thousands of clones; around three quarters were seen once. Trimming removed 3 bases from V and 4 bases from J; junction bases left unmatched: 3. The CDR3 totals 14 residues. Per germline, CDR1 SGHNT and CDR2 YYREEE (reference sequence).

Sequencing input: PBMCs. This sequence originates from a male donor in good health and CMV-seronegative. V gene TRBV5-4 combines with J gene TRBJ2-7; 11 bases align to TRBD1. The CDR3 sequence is CASSWTGGKYEQYF. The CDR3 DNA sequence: TGTGCCAGCAGCTGGACAGGGGGCAAATACGAGCAGTACTTC.